This T cell receptor beta chain was profiled in a study of patients and donors after allogeneic stem cell transplantation. TCRdb called the RT-PCR reads again in MiXCR, with one record for every CDR3 protein. The repertoire holds roughly 940,000 distinct CDR3 sequences, with about a sixth as singletons. Sequenced sample: blood, either unsorted or a sorted T cell fraction (not recorded which). The clonotype comes from a human donor who was either an allogeneic HSCT recipient or a stem cell or donor lymphocyte infusion donor (not recorded which). It is not recorded whose cells these are; they may come from a transplant donor.

The DNA for the CDR3 is TGTGCCAGCAGCCAGTCCGGGACAGGTTCGTATCAGCCCCAGCATTTT. Its protein is CASSQSGTGSYQPQHF. The chain joins TRBV3-1 to TRBJ1-5, with 8 bases matching TRBD1. This CDR3 is 16 amino acids long. Losses at the gene ends were 3 bases for V and 5 bases for J; bases not matched to a gene: 9. CDR1 is LGHDT, CDR2 YNNKEL, per germline (reference sequence).